The TCR beta chain described here comes from a study of early T cells in non-severe SARS-CoV-2 infection. Study at large: Whole-blood bulk RNA, unsorted, was sequenced, and chains were unpaired. Study conclusions and caveats: The VDJdb matching leaned toward anti-spike CD8 responses and overlooked private and CD4 specificities.

Comment on this clonotype: No antigen is known for it.

Separate cDNA molecules each had unique molecular identifiers attached to them. One entry per CDR3 protein results from TCRdb running MiXCR on the 5' RACE reads. The table lists around 35,000 distinct CDR3 sequences, 5% to 6.5% of them singletons. The specimen was whole blood. The receptor's source is an adult who was a healthcare worker with PCR-confirmed SARS-CoV-2 infection or an uninfected control (not recorded which).

The CDR3 loop is CASSRTSGTLTGGELFF. DNA for the CDR3: TGTGCCAGCAGCCGGACTAGCGGGACTCTGACGGGCGGGGAGCTGTTTTTT. The V gene is TRBV28, the J gene TRBJ2-2; 12 bases are a match to TRBD2. CDR1 and CDR2 from the germline V gene are MDHEN and SYDVKM. This CDR3 is built from 17 residues. Trimming at V came to 6 bases and at J to 7 bases, leaving 12 bases not matched to a gene.